Listed here are 25 T cell receptor beta chains from one sample, sequenced in a study of cytomegalovirus exposure and HLA in healthy donors. 13 Jbeta primers and 60 Vbeta primers were used for the PCR. The table came from immunoSEQ multiplex PCR; TCRdb's copy has only in-frame clones and leaves some out. The data contain more than 95,000 clones, 60% to 80% of them seen just once; the ten biggest clones take up about 16%. Sequenced material: PBMCs. The receptors derive from a man aged 45-65 years in good health and CMV-seropositive.

This sequence joins TRBV25-1 and TRBJ2-1; 9 bases fit TRBD1. CDR3 size: 13 residues. Trimming removed 8 bases from V and 3 bases from J; junction bases left unmatched: 2. CDR1 MGHDK and CDR2 SYGVNS come from the germline V gene. CDR3 amino acids: CASRDRVYNEQFF. As DNA, the CDR3 is TGTGCCAGCCGGGACAGGGTCTACAATGAGCAGTTCTTC.

The chain carries TRBV27 and TRBJ2-7, with 7 bases fitting TRBD2. The CDR3 runs 15 residues. V dropped 0 bases and J dropped 2; count of bases not matched to a gene: 4. Per the germline V gene, CDR1 is MNHEY and CDR2 is SMNVEV (reference sequence). The CDR3 nucleotides are TGTGCCAGCAGTTTATCGTCTAGCGGAACCTACGAGCAGTACTTC. Protein: CASSLSSSGTYEQYF.

The chain has TRBV27 and TRBJ2-1, with TRBD2 matching over 13 bases. Trimming cost V 4 bases and J 5 bases; bases outside gene matches: 11. Germline V CDR1 and CDR2: MNHEY, SMNVEV (reference sequence). The CDR3 contains 18 residues. As DNA, the CDR3 is TGTGCCAGCAGTTCCCGGGGACTAGCGGGGAGAATTAACAATGAGCAGTTCTTC. Amino acid sequence: CASSSRGLAGRINNEQFF.

CDR3 sequence reads: CASSRAVPEAFF. DNA for the CDR3: TGTGCCAGCAGCCGTGCGGTTCCTGAAGCTTTCTTT. This chain uses TRBV7-9 with TRBJ1-1; no definite D call. This CDR3 contains 12 residues. Trimming pared 5 bases from V and 6 bases from J, leaving 10 bases between. Germline CDR1 reads SEHNR; CDR2 reads FQNEAQ (reference sequence).

The chain employs TRBV7-6 and TRBJ1-4; 7 positions agree with TRBD1. This CDR3 region has 13 residues. CDR1 and CDR2 (germline): SGHVS, FNYEAQ. V lost 5 bases, J lost 8 bases, and 5 bases stayed unmatched. In DNA, the CDR3 is TGTGCCAGCAGCCCGGGGACAGAAGAAAAACTGTTTTTT. Encoded protein: CASSPGTEEKLFF.

The chain has TRBV7-9 and TRBJ1-3; D remains unclear. CDR1 is SEHNR and CDR2 is FQNEAQ in the germline V gene (reference sequence). This CDR3 is built from 15 residues. V was shortened by 5 bases and J by 0 bases, with 11 bases between the two germline ends. CDR3 amino acids: CASSRRFTSGNTIYF. In nucleotides, the CDR3 is TGTGCCAGCAGCCGCCGGTTCACCTCTGGAAACACCATATATTTT.

This chain links TRBV5-1 with TRBJ1-1, with 7 positions matching TRBD1. Germline CDR1 SGHRS, CDR2 YFSETQ. The V and J ends lost 5 bases and 3 bases, in that order; junction bases with no gene match: 4. CDR3 length: 13 residues. CDR3 sequence: CASRRTGDTEAFF. CDR3 in DNA: TGCGCCAGCAGACGCACAGGGGACACTGAAGCTTTCTTT.

The gene calls are TRBV4-1 and TRBJ2-3; 11 bases align to TRBD1. With 4 bases clipped from V and 0 bases from J, the junction kept 6 bases outside the gene matches. The CDR3 runs 17 residues. Germline loops: CDR1 MGHRA, CDR2 YSYEKL. Here the CDR3 DNA reads TGCGCCAGCAGCCGGAAAGGGACAGGGGGAAGCACAGATACGCAGTATTTT. It is translated as CASSRKGTGGSTDTQYF.

This clone was observed a single time. The CDR3 loop reads CASSSEFPGLVYEQYF. The CDR3 region has the DNA TGTGCCAGCAGCAGCGAATTTCCGGGACTAGTCTACGAGCAGTACTTC. This chain uses TRBV21-1 with TRBJ2-7; the table's D call, TRBD2, has no DNA check behind it. TRBV21-1 constitutes a pseudogene. The CDR3 has 16 residues.

The gene calls are TRBV28 and TRBJ2-2; 11 bases are shared with TRBD2. Germline trimming cut 6 bases from V and 10 bases from J; bases unmatched to any gene: 10. The CDR3 extends over 15 amino acids. Germline lookup yields CDR1 MDHEN and CDR2 SYDVKM. CDR3 amino acids: CASRMVAGGLEELFF. CDR3 bases: TGTGCCAGCAGAATGGTAGCGGGAGGGTTGGAGGAGCTGTTTTTT.

V is TRBV18 and J is TRBJ1-2, with D tentatively TRBD1 (5 bases). Germline CDR1 reads KGHSH; CDR2 reads LQKENI. There are 16 residues in the CDR3. V was cut by 3 bases and J by 0 bases, with 14 bases left in between. This CDR3 reads CASSPPRGGSNYGYTF. The DNA for the CDR3 is TGTGCCAGCTCACCCCCACGGGGGGGGTCTAACTATGGCTACACCTTC.

This clone was seen a handful of times. V and J are TRBV6-5 and TRBJ1-4, with D uncertain. This CDR3 comprises 13 residues. V lost 6 bases, J lost 4 bases, and 9 bases lay in between. Per germline, CDR1 MNHEY and CDR2 SVGAGI. The CDR3 nucleotides are TGTGCCAGCAGCCCACGGGGTAATGAAAAACTGTTTTTT. Translated, it gives CASSPRGNEKLFF.

This clone was seen only a few times. The chain uses TRBV7-2 and TRBJ1-2; 8 nucleotides agree with TRBD1. Germline V gives CDR1 SGHTA, CDR2 FQGNSA. V lost 5 bases to trimming and J lost 8 bases; unmatched junction nucleotides: 13. The CDR3 has 15 residues. The CDR3 DNA is TGTGCCAGCAGCCACGGCCCAGGACAGGGCCGCGGCTACACCTTC. Its translation: CASSHGPGQGRGYTF.

The V call is TRBV7-9, the J call TRBJ1-5, with 7 bases fitting TRBD1. From germline, CDR1 is SEHNR and CDR2 FQNEAQ (reference sequence). V was clipped by 3 bases and J by 6 bases; unmatched bases: 2. The CDR3 is 13 amino acids. The CDR3 DNA is TGTGCCAGCAGCTTTACAGGGGTTCAGCCCCAGCATTTT. It encodes CASSFTGVQPQHF. Full variable domain (remainder filled in from reference TRBV7-9 and TRBJ1-5): DTGVSQNPRHKITKRGQNVTFRCDPISEHNRLYWYRQTLGQGPEFLTYFQNEAQLEKSRLLSDRFSAERPKGSFSTLEIQRTEQGDSAMYLCASSFTGVQPQHFGDGTRLSIL.

The chain carries TRBV4-1 and TRBJ1-4; a weak D match, TRBD1 (6 bases). CDR3 length: 17 residues. Germline V CDR1 and CDR2: MGHRA, YSYEKL. V lost 1 base and J lost 0, with 12 bases in between. Written as DNA, the CDR3 is TGCGCCAGCAGCCAAGTGGGGGGGGGCTCAACTAATGAAAAACTGTTTTTT. It yields the protein CASSQVGGGSTNEKLFF.

As regards this clone: A junction boundary mismatches the germline segment, possibly from a read error. The J gene is TRBJ1-2, the V gene TRBV6-6; 9 bases match TRBD1. Germline V lookup: CDR1 MNHNY, CDR2 SVGAGI (reference sequence). The CDR3 covers 14 residues. CDR3 residues: CASSHSGTGSGYTF. CDR3 DNA sequence: TGTGCCAGCAGTCACTCCGGGACAGGGAGTGGCTACACCTTC.

This chain connects TRBV5-1 to TRBJ1-6; 10 bases map to TRBD1. V trimming: 4 bases; J trimming: 11 bases; junction bases outside the gene matches: 12. Looked up from germline, CDR1 is SGHRS and CDR2 is YFSETQ. CDR3 size: 16 residues. Here the CDR3 reads CASSQTGGGQGTPLHF. In nucleotides, the CDR3 is TGCGCCAGCAGCCAGACAGGGGGCGGCCAGGGGACACCCCTCCACTTT.

This clone showed up just a few times. The chain is built from TRBV29-1 and TRBJ2-1, with D tentatively TRBD2 (5 bases). The germline gives CDR1 SQVTM, CDR2 ANQGSEA. The germline V and J ends were trimmed by 6 bases and 8 bases, with 20 bases remaining between them. CDR3 length: 14 residues. This CDR3 reads CSVGKLVAADEQFF. DNA of the CDR3: TGCAGCGTGGGGAAACTAGTCGCGGCGGATGAGCAGTTCTTC.

The chain is built from TRBV29-1 and TRBJ2-2; D might be TRBD1 (7 bases). The CDR3 has 15 residues. V lost 6 bases and J 3 bases, leaving 17 bases between the germline ends. Germline loops: CDR1 SQVTM, CDR2 ANQGSEA. CDR3 nucleotide sequence: TGCAGCGTGACCCAGGGGGGCCGTTACACCGGGGAGCTGTTTTTT. It encodes CSVTQGGRYTGELFF.

CDR3 bases: TGTGCCAGCTCACCAGCGGCAAATGAAGCTTTCTTT. This gives the protein CASSPAANEAFF. The chain combines TRBV18 with TRBJ1-1; D unresolved. CDR1 and CDR2 from the germline V gene are KGHSH and LQKENI. V dropped 2 bases and J dropped 7 bases, with 8 bases sitting between them. CDR3 length: 12 residues.

The rearrangement joins TRBV6-1 to TRBJ1-5, with a weak D call TRBD1 (5 bases). The germline V gene has CDR1 MNHNS and CDR2 SASEGT. V shed 3 bases and J shed 5 bases, with 14 bases lying between them. The CDR3 loop spans 15 amino acids. The chain's CDR3 is CASSEQGMEHQPQHF. The CDR3 DNA reads TGTGCCAGCAGTGAGCAGGGTATGGAACATCAGCCCCAGCATTTT.

This clone was seen more than once but under ten times. This chain connects TRBV28 to TRBJ2-1; D possibly corresponds to TRBD1 (5 bases). Germline V CDR1 and CDR2: MDHEN, SYDVKM. Trimming stripped 2 bases from V and 10 bases from J, with 21 bases between. There are 16 residues in the CDR3. The CDR3 is CASSLGALSPPMEQFF. The CDR3 DNA sequence: TGTGCCAGCAGTTTAGGGGCACTGTCTCCCCCGATGGAGCAGTTCTTC.

The J gene is TRBJ1-5, the V gene TRBV7-2, with TRBD1 as a possible D gene (5 bases). The CDR3 extends over 16 amino acids. Germline assignment: CDR1 SGHTA and CDR2 FQGNSA. V lost 5 bases and J 3 bases, leaving 17 bases between the germline ends. CDR3 residues: CASSLLGGSVNQPQHF. In DNA, the CDR3 is TGTGCCAGCAGCCTCCTCGGGGGATCGGTCAATCAGCCCCAGCATTTT.

J is TRBJ2-3 and V is TRBV5-1; 8 nucleotides line up with TRBD1. V trimming: 0 bases; J trimming: 3 bases; junction bases outside the gene matches: 3. There are 15 residues in the CDR3. The V gene's germline CDR1 is SGHRS and CDR2 YFSETQ. The CDR3 coding sequence is TGCGCCAGCAGCTTGGTAGGACAGGGAACAGATACGCAGTATTTT. It specifies CASSLVGQGTDTQYF. The full variable domain, rest sourced from reference TRBV5-1 and TRBJ2-3, is KAGVTQTPRYLIKTRGQQVTLSCSPISGHRSVSWYQQTPGQGLQFLFEYFSETQRNKGNFPGRFSGRQFSNSRSEMNVSTLELGDSALYLCASSLVGQGTDTQYFGPGTRLTVL.

A remark on this clone: One end of the junction fails to match germline, which may point to a read error. The V call is TRBV6-4, the J call TRBJ1-3, with D perhaps matching TRBD1 (6 bases). The CDR3 loop spans 15 amino acids. CDR1 is MRHNA and CDR2 is SNTAGT in the germline V gene. The CDR3 spells CASRDSGQRGNTIYF. The CDR3 nucleotides read TGTGCCAGCAGGGACTCGGGACAACGAGGAAACACCATATATTTT.